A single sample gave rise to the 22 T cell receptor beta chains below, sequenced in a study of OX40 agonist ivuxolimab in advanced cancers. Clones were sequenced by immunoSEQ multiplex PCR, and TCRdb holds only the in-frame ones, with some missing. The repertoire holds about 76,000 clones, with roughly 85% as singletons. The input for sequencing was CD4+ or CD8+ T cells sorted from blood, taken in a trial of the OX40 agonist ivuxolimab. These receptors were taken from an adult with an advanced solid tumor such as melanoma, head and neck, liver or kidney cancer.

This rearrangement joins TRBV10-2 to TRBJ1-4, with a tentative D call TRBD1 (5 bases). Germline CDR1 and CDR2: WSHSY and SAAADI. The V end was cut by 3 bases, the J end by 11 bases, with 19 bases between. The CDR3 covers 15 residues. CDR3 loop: CASSEGAERNGKLFF. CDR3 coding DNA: TGCGCCAGCAGTGAAGGGGCGGAACGGAACGGGAAACTGTTTTTT.

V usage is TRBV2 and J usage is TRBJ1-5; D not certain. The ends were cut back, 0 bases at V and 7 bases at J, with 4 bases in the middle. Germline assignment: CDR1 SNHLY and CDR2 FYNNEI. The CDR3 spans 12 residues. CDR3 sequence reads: CASSEARQPQHF. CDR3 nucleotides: TGTGCCAGCAGTGAAGCTCGACAGCCCCAGCATTTT.

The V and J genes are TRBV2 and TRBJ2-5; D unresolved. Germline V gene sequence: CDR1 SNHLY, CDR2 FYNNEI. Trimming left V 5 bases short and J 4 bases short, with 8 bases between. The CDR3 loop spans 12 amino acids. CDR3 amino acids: CASSKGRETQYF. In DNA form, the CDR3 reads TGTGCCAGCAGTAAGGGCAGAGAGACCCAGTACTTC.

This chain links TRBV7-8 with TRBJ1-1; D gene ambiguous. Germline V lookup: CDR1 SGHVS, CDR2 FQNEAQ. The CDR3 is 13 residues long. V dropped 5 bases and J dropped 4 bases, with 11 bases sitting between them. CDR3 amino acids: CASSLGFGTEAFF. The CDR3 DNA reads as TGTGCCAGCAGCCTGGGGTTCGGCACTGAAGCTTTCTTT.

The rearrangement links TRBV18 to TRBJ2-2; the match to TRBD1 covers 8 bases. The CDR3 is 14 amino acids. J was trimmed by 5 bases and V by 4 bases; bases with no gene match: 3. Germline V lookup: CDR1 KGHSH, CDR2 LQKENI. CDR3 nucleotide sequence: TGTGCCAGCTCACGGACAGGGTTTACCGGGGAGCTGTTTTTT. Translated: CASSRTGFTGELFF.

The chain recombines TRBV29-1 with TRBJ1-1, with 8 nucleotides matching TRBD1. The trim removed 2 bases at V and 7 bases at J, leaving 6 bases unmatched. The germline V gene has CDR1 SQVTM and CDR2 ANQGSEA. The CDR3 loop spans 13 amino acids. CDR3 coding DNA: TGCAGCGTTGAATTTACAGGGGGGGGTGAAGCTTTCTTT. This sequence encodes CSVEFTGGGEAFF. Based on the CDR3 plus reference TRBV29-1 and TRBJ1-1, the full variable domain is SAVISQKPSRDICQRGTSLTIQCQVDSQVTMMFWYRQQPGQSLTLIATANQGSEATYESGFVIDKFPISRPNLTFSTLTVSNMSPEDSSIYLCSVEFTGGGEAFFGQGTRLTVV.

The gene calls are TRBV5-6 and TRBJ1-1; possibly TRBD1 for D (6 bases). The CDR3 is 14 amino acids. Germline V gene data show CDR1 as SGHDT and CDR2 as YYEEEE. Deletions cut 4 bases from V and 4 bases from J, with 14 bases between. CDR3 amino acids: CASSAPTGSTEAFF. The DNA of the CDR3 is TGTGCCAGCAGCGCACCCACAGGGTCCACTGAAGCTTTCTTT. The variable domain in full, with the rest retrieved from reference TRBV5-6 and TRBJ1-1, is DAGVTQSPTHLIKTRGQQVTLRCSPKSGHDTVSWYQQALGQGPQFIFQYYEEEERQRGNFPDRFSGHQFPNYSSELNVNALLLGDSALYLCASSAPTGSTEAFFGQGTRLTVV.

The CDR3 DNA reads as TGTGCCAGCAGCCAACGACAGAACAATGAGCAGTTCTTC. It codes for CASSQRQNNEQFF. This sequence joins TRBV4-2 and TRBJ2-1; D may be TRBD1 (5 bases). The germline V gene encodes CDR1 LGHNA and CDR2 YNFKEQ. With 2 bases removed from V and 5 bases from J, the gap between germline ends came to 7 bases. The CDR3 spans 13 residues.

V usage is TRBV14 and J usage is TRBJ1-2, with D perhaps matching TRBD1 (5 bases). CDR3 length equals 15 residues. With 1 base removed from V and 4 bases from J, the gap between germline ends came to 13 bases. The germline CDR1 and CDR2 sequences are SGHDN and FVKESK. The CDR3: CASSQGGRVGYGYTF. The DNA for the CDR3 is TGTGCCAGCAGCCAAGGAGGCAGGGTCGGCTATGGCTACACCTTC.

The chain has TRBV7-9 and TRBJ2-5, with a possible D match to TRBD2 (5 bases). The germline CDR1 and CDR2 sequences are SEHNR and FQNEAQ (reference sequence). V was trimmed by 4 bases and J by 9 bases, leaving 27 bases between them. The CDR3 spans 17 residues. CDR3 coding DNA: TGTGCCAGCAGCTCCGGGAAAAGGAGAGAGCAAGAGATGGCCCAGTACTTC. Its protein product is CASSSGKRREQEMAQYF.

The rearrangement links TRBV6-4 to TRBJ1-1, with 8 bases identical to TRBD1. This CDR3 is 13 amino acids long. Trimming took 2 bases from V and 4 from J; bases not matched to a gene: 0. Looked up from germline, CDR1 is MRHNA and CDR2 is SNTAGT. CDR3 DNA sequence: TGTGCCAGCAGTGACACAGGGGGCACTGAAGCTTTCTTT. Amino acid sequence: CASSDTGGTEAFF.

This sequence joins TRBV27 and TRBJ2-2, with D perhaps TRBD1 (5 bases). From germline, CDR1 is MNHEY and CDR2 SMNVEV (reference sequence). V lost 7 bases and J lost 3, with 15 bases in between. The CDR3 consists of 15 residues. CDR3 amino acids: CASKGWGGYTGELFF. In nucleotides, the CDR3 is TGTGCCAGCAAGGGGTGGGGTGGGTACACCGGGGAGCTGTTTTTT.

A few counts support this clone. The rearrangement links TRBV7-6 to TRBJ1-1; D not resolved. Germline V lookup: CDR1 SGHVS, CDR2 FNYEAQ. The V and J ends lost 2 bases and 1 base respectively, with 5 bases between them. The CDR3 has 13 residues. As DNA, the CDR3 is TGTGCCAGCAGCTTAAACGGGAACACTGAAGCTTTCTTT. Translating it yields CASSLNGNTEAFF.

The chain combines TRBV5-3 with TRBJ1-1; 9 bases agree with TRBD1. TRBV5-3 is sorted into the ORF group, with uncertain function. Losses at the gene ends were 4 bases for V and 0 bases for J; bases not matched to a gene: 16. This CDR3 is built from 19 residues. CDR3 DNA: TGTGCCAGAAGCCCAATAGGGACAGGGCCTGCTCCCTTGAACACTGAAGCTTTCTTT. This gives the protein CARSPIGTGPAPLNTEAFF.

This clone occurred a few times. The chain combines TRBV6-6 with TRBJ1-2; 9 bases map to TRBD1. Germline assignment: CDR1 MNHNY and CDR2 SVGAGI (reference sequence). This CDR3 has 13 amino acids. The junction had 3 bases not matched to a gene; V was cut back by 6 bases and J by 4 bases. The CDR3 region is CASSSGQGYGYTF. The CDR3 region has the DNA TGTGCCAGCAGCTCGGGACAGGGCTATGGCTACACCTTC.

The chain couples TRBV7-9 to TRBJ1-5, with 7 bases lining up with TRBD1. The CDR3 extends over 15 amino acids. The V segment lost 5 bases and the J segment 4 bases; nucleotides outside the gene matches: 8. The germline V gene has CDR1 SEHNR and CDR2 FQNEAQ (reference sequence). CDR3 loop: CASSIGTANNQPQHF. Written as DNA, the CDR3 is TGTGCCAGCAGCATAGGGACAGCTAATAATCAGCCCCAGCATTTT.

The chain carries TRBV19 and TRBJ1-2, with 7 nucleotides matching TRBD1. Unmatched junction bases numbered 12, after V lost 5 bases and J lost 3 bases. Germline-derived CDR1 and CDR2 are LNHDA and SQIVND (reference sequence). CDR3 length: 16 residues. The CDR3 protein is CASSPRGGRGYYGYTF. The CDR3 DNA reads TGTGCCAGTAGTCCCCGCGGCGGCAGGGGGTACTATGGCTACACCTTC. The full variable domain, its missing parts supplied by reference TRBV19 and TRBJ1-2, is DGGITQSPKYLFRKEGQNVTLSCEQNLNHDAMYWYRQDPGQGLRLIYYSQIVNDFQKGDIAEGYSVSREKKESFPLTVTSAQKNPTAFYLCASSPRGGRGYYGYTFGSGTRLTVV.

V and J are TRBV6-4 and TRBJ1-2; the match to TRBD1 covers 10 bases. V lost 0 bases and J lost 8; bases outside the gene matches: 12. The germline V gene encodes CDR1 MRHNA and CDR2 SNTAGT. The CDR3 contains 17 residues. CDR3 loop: CASSDSSQGQGIIGYTF. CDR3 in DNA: TGTGCCAGCAGTGACTCGAGTCAGGGACAGGGGATTATCGGCTACACCTTC.

The CDR3: CASSLDLGGGRTDTQYF. The CDR3 DNA reads TGTGCCAGCAGCCTAGACCTAGGCGGGGGCCGCACAGATACGCAGTATTTT. This chain links TRBV7-3 with TRBJ2-3; D might be TRBD2 (7 bases). The CDR3 is 17 amino acids. Trimming removed 5 bases from V and 1 base from J, with 19 bases in between. Germline values: CDR1 SGHTA, CDR2 FQGTGA. Looking up the rest from reference TRBV7-3 and TRBJ2-3 gives the full variable domain: GAGVSQTPSNKVTEKGKYVELRCDPISGHTALYWYRQSLGQGPEFLIYFQGTGAADDSGLPNDRFFAVRPEGSVSTLKIQRTERGDSAVYLCASSLDLGGGRTDTQYFGPGTRLTVL.

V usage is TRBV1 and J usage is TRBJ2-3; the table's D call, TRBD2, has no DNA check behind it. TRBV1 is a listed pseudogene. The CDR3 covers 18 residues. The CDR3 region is CTSSQDRTGTSGYRTQYF. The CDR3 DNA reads TGCACCAGCAGCCAAGATCGGACAGGGACTAGCGGGTATCGTACGCAGTATTTT.

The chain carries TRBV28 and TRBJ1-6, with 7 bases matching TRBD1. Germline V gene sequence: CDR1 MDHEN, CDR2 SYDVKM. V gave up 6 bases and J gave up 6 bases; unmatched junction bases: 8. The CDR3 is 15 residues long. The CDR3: CASRGGDRPNSPLHF. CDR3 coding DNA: TGTGCCAGCAGGGGGGGGGACAGACCTAATTCACCCCTCCACTTT.

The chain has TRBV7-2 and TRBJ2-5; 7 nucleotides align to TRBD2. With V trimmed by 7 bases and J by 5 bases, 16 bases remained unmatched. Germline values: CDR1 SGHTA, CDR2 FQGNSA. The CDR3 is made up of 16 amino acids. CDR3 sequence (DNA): TGTGCCAGCACCCTAGGCTGGACTAGAAGTTCGGAGACCCAGTACTTC. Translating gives CASTLGWTRSSETQYF.